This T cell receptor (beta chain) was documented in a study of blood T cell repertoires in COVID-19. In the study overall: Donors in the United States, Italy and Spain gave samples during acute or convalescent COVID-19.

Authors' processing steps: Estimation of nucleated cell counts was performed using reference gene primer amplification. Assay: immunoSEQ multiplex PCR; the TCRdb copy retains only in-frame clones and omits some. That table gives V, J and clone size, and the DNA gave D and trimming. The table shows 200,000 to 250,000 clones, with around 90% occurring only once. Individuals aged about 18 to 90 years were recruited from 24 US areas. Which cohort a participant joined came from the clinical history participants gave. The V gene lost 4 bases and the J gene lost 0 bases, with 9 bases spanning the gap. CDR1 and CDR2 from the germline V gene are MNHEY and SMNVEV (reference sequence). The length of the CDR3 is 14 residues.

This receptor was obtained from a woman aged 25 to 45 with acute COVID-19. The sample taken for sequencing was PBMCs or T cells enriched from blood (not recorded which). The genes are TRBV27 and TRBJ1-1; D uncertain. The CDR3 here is CASSSYSLNTEAFF. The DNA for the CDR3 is TGTGCCAGCAGTTCCTACAGCTTGAACACTGAAGCTTTCTTT.